This T cell receptor beta chain was captured by sequencing in a study of T-cell reconstitution after alpha-beta-depleted transplantation in children. Unique molecular identifiers were incorporated when the TCRbeta library was constructed. TCRdb analysed the PCR reads with MiXCR anew, one entry per CDR3 protein. The sample gives fewer than 550,000 distinct CDR3 sequences, approximately 10% of which show up once; approximately 5% is in the top ten. The CDR3 consists of 14 residues. The ends were cut back, 5 bases at V and 5 bases at J, with 18 bases in the middle. Per germline, CDR1 GTSNPN and CDR2 SVGIG (reference sequence).

The sequencing here drew on PBMCs from the stem cell graft donor, taken from the stem cell graft. The receptor was derived from a human donor who donated a stem cell graft to a child with acute myeloid leukemia. The chain uses TRBV30 and TRBJ2-5, with D possibly matching TRBD1 (5 bases). The CDR3 spells CAWGTSSGLETQYF. The CDR3 DNA reads as TGTGCCTGGGGCACATCCTCAGGGCTGGAGACCCAGTACTTC.